This passage covers 32 T cell receptor beta chains from one sample sequenced in a study of T cell changes during pregnancy in multiple sclerosis. Assay: immunoSEQ multiplex PCR; the TCRdb copy retains only in-frame clones and omits some. The table has about 52,000 clones, roughly 92% seen once. Source: CD4+ T cells from peripheral blood mononuclear cells, taken in the third trimester of pregnancy. These receptors were obtained from a female donor with multiple sclerosis, enrolled in a pregnancy study.

The chain joins TRBV6-5 to TRBJ1-3, with unresolved D. Germline loops: CDR1 MNHEY, CDR2 SVGAGI. The V end lost 6 bases, the J end lost 0 bases, and 9 bases lay between the germline ends. This CDR3 comprises 14 residues. The CDR3 reads CASSQTYSGNTIYF. CDR3 bases: TGTGCCAGCAGCCAGACTTACTCTGGAAACACCATATATTTT.

The chain employs TRBV6-1 and TRBJ2-2, with TRBD2 identical over 12 bases. The CDR3 extends over 17 amino acids. The germline V gene encodes CDR1 MNHNS and CDR2 SASEGT. The V segment lost 4 bases and the J segment 6 bases; nucleotides outside the gene matches: 9. The CDR3 coding sequence is TGTGCCAGCAGTGCACATCATCTAGCGGGGGGGCCCGGGGAGCTGTTTTTT. It is translated as CASSAHHLAGGPGELFF.

This chain links TRBV7-2 with TRBJ1-3, with TRBD1 matching 7 bases. J lost 1 base, V lost 5 bases, and 5 bases had no gene match. This CDR3 is 15 amino acids long. Germline V gene data show CDR1 as SGHTA and CDR2 as FQGNSA. CDR3 nucleotides: TGTGCCAGCAGCCCCACGACAGGGTCTGGAAACACCATATATTTT. As protein: CASSPTTGSGNTIYF.

This sequence joins TRBV19 and TRBJ1-6; TRBD1 agrees at 7 bases. Per the germline V gene, CDR1 is LNHDA and CDR2 is SQIVND (reference sequence). Trimming removed 6 bases from V and 6 bases from J; junction bases left unmatched: 8. This CDR3 spans 15 amino acids. In DNA, the CDR3 is TGTGCCAGTAGAGCAACGGGACAGCTTAATTCACCCCTCCACTTT. Protein sequence: CASRATGQLNSPLHF. Variable domain in full (rest from reference TRBV19 and TRBJ1-6): DGGITQSPKYLFRKEGQNVTLSCEQNLNHDAMYWYRQDPGQGLRLIYYSQIVNDFQKGDIAEGYSVSREKKESFPLTVTSAQKNPTAFYLCASRATGQLNSPLHFGNGTRLTVT.

CDR3 sequence: CASSVGGRNYGYTF. CDR3 nucleotides: TGTGCCAGCAGTGTGGGGGGAAGGAACTATGGCTACACCTTC. The chain recombines TRBV2 with TRBJ1-2; perhaps TRBD1 as D (5 bases). The length of the CDR3 is 14 residues. Per germline, CDR1 SNHLY and CDR2 FYNNEI. The V gene lost 4 bases and the J gene lost 2 bases, with 11 bases spanning the gap.

DNA for the CDR3: TGTGCCAGCAGTCCGTCCGGACAGGGCCTAAGGTCCTACAATGAGCAGTTCTTC. This sequence encodes CASSPSGQGLRSYNEQFF. The V and J genes are TRBV27 and TRBJ2-1; TRBD1 matches at 8 bases. The V and J ends lost 5 bases and 1 base, in that order; junction bases with no gene match: 13. The CDR3 extends over 18 amino acids. Per germline, CDR1 MNHEY and CDR2 SMNVEV (reference sequence).

The rearrangement uses TRBV18 and TRBJ1-3; TRBD1 is a possible D gene (5 bases). V lost 6 bases and J lost 2, with 17 bases in between. The CDR3 runs to 16 residues. CDR1 is KGHSH and CDR2 is LQKENI in the germline V gene. CDR3 sequence reads: CASSSNQQVAGNTIYF. The CDR3 region has the DNA TGTGCCAGCTCTTCAAACCAACAGGTGGCTGGAAACACCATATATTTT. The whole variable domain, remainder taken from reference TRBV18 and TRBJ1-3, is NAGVMQNPRHLVRRRGQEARLRCSPMKGHSHVYWYRQLPEEGLKFMVYLQKENIIDESGMPKERFSAEFPKEGPSILRIQQVVRGDSAAYFCASSSNQQVAGNTIYFGEGSWLTVV.

This clone was recorded only once. V gene TRBV30 combines with J gene TRBJ1-1; tentative D call: TRBD1 (5 bases). Trimming removed 0 bases from V and 3 bases from J, with 11 bases in between. The CDR3 length is 14 residues. In germline, CDR1 is GTSNPN, CDR2 SVGIG (reference sequence). The CDR3 DNA sequence: TGTGCCTGGAGTGTACGGTGGGGCGACACTGAAGCTTTCTTT. Protein: CAWSVRWGDTEAFF.

The chain links TRBV27 to TRBJ2-2, with 9 bases aligning to TRBD1. The CDR3 length is 15 residues. The V segment lost 5 bases and the J segment 3 bases; nucleotides outside the gene matches: 4. Looked up from germline, CDR1 is MNHEY and CDR2 is SMNVEV (reference sequence). The chain's CDR3 is CASSRGTGYTGELFF. CDR3 nucleotides: TGTGCCAGCAGTCGTGGGACAGGGTACACCGGGGAGCTGTTTTTT.

The rearrangement links TRBV2 to TRBJ2-1; a weak D match, TRBD2 (6 bases). Germline lookup yields CDR1 SNHLY and CDR2 FYNNEI. The CDR3 has 16 amino acids. V was trimmed by 2 bases and J by 9 bases, leaving 20 bases between them. The chain's CDR3 is CASSETNPGVGVEQFF. CDR3 sequence (DNA): TGTGCCAGCAGTGAAACTAATCCGGGGGTTGGGGTTGAGCAGTTCTTC.

This chain links TRBV29-1 with TRBJ1-5, with D uncertain. The germline CDR1 and CDR2 sequences are SQVTM and ANQGSEA. Trimming took 4 bases from V and 2 from J, leaving 12 bases between them. CDR3 size: 14 residues. The CDR3 bases are TGCAGCGTTGGGTCCGGGTTTGGCAATCAGCCCCAGCATTTT. This translates into CSVGSGFGNQPQHF.

This clone has just one count. CDR3 coding DNA: TGTGCCAGCAGCCACAACAGAGTAAAAGGACAGGGTAAAACTGAAGCTTTCTTT. It codes for CASSHNRVKGQGKTEAFF. The chain uses TRBV13 and TRBJ1-1, with 8 bases lining up with TRBD1. CDR1 PRHDT and CDR2 FYEKMQ come from the germline V gene (reference sequence). The CDR3 covers 18 residues. Losses at the gene ends were 5 bases for V and 5 bases for J; bases not matched to a gene: 19.

A single count supports this clone. V and J are TRBV6-5 and TRBJ2-3; 9 nucleotides line up with TRBD2. CDR1 and CDR2 (germline): MNHEY, SVGAGI. Trimming at V came to 11 bases and at J to 2 bases, leaving 5 bases not matched to a gene. This CDR3 region has 13 residues. The CDR3 DNA reads TGTGCCGCGAGACTAGCGGCCACAGATACGCAGTATTTT. Translating gives CAARLAATDTQYF.

The chain has TRBV4-3 and TRBJ2-5; possible D gene TRBD1, 6 bases. Germline lookup yields CDR1 LGHNA and CDR2 YSLEER. There are 17 residues in the CDR3. The V end was cut by 4 bases, the J end by 4 bases, with 22 bases between. The CDR3 DNA reads TGCGCCAGCAGCCTTCAGGGGCGTTCCGGGTCCGGAGAGACCCAGTACTTC. It codes for CASSLQGRSGSGETQYF.

The chain joins TRBV7-2 to TRBJ2-3; D might be TRBD2 (6 bases). There are 14 residues in the CDR3. CDR1 is SGHTA, CDR2 FQGNSA, per germline. The V gene lost 5 bases and the J gene lost 4 bases, with 13 bases spanning the gap. The CDR3 loop reads CASSPRASADTQYF. The CDR3 DNA reads TGTGCCAGCAGCCCGCGGGCTAGCGCAGATACGCAGTATTTT.

The gene calls are TRBV9 and TRBJ2-7, with D perhaps matching TRBD2 (6 bases). Germline V gives CDR1 SGDLS, CDR2 YYNGEE. Trimming stripped 0 bases from V and 1 base from J, with 14 bases between. The CDR3 is 16 residues long. The CDR3 loop is CASSVGAGLESYEQYF. CDR3 DNA sequence: TGTGCCAGCAGCGTAGGTGCGGGACTCGAGTCCTACGAGCAGTACTTC.

The rearrangement uses TRBV6-5 and TRBJ2-7, with 7 bases aligning to TRBD2. This CDR3 is 15 amino acids long. After removal of 2 bases from V and 2 bases from J, the junction contained 6 bases not matched to a gene. Germline CDR1 MNHEY, CDR2 SVGAGI. CDR3 sequence reads: CASSYPRGGAYEQYF. The CDR3 DNA sequence: TGTGCCAGCAGTTACCCGCGTGGGGGGGCCTACGAGCAGTACTTC.

The rearrangement uses TRBV6-6 and TRBJ1-2; TRBD1 matches 9 bases. Germline lookup yields CDR1 MNHNY and CDR2 SVGAGI (reference sequence). J lost 6 bases, V lost 8 bases, and 10 bases had no gene match. This CDR3 has 14 amino acids. The DNA of the CDR3 is TGTGCCAGCCTTACAGGGGGCAATTGGGATGGCTACACCTTC. It encodes CASLTGGNWDGYTF.

The rearrangement joins TRBV27 to TRBJ2-1, with TRBD1 identical over 7 bases. Germline V gene lookup returns CDR1 MNHEY and CDR2 SMNVEV (reference sequence). The CDR3 loop spans 12 amino acids. Unmatched junction bases numbered 2, after V lost 4 bases and J lost 8 bases. The CDR3 sequence: CASSSGGHEQFF. In DNA, the CDR3 is TGTGCCAGCAGTTCAGGGGGACATGAGCAGTTCTTC.

The chain joins TRBV6-5 to TRBJ2-1, with D possibly matching TRBD2 (5 bases). Per germline, CDR1 MNHEY and CDR2 SVGAGI. V gave up 2 bases and J gave up 6 bases, with 14 bases separating them. This CDR3 comprises 15 residues. In nucleotides, the CDR3 is TGTGCCAGCAGTTACCCTTCGGCCGCGGGCAATGAGCAGTTCTTC. It specifies CASSYPSAAGNEQFF.

The rearrangement links TRBV7-2 to TRBJ1-5; 9 nucleotides align to TRBD1. This CDR3 spans 15 amino acids. Germline assignment: CDR1 SGHTA and CDR2 FQGNSA. Trimming took 3 bases from V and 5 from J; bases not matched to a gene: 5. The CDR3 coding sequence is TGTGCCAGCAGCTTGGGACAGGGCTGGGATCAGCCCCAGCATTTT. Its protein product is CASSLGQGWDQPQHF.

The J gene is TRBJ2-4, the V gene TRBV6-5; D ambiguous. V lost 4 bases, J lost 0 bases, and 4 bases lay in between. The CDR3 has 13 residues. Germline V lookup: CDR1 MNHEY, CDR2 SVGAGI. CDR3 residues: CASSSLAKNIQYF. The CDR3 region has the DNA TGTGCCAGCAGTTCCTTAGCCAAAAACATTCAGTACTTC.

V gene TRBV2 combines with J gene TRBJ2-5, with unresolved D. This CDR3 spans 15 amino acids. Germline CDR1 SNHLY, CDR2 FYNNEI. V was trimmed by 2 bases and J by 0 bases, leaving 10 bases between them. This CDR3 reads CASSESRQYQETQYF. In DNA form, the CDR3 reads TGTGCCAGCAGTGAATCCAGGCAGTACCAAGAGACCCAGTACTTC.

This clone showed up just once. V usage is TRBV27 and J usage is TRBJ1-2; TRBD1 might be the D (6 bases). The CDR3 has 14 amino acids. Deletions cut 2 bases from V and 8 bases from J, with 15 bases between. The germline V gene has CDR1 MNHEY and CDR2 SMNVEV (reference sequence). CDR3 DNA sequence: TGTGCCAGCAGTTTAGGACAGTCTCTGGGGGGCTACACCTTC. Protein product: CASSLGQSLGGYTF.

The DNA for the CDR3 is TGTGCCAGCAGCCAACCAGACAGGGACTATGGCTACACCTTC. Its translation is CASSQPDRDYGYTF. This sequence joins TRBV7-3 and TRBJ1-2; 7 bases are shared with TRBD1. Germline V gives CDR1 SGHTA, CDR2 FQGTGA. This CDR3 is built from 14 residues. The V and J ends lost 5 bases and 3 bases, in that order; junction bases with no gene match: 6. Together with reference TRBV7-3 and TRBJ1-2, the CDR3 gives the full variable domain: GAGVSQTPSNKVTEKGKYVELRCDPISGHTALYWYRQSLGQGPEFLIYFQGTGAADDSGLPNDRFFAVRPEGSVSTLKIQRTERGDSAVYLCASSQPDRDYGYTFGSGTRLTVV.

The J gene is TRBJ1-5, the V gene TRBV2; maybe TRBD1 (6 bases). Germline V gene data show CDR1 as SNHLY and CDR2 as FYNNEI. There are 13 residues in the CDR3. V was clipped by 7 bases and J by 5 bases, with 12 bases between them. The DNA of the CDR3 is TGTGCCAGCAACCGACAGGTCGATCAGCCCCAGCATTTT. This gives the protein CASNRQVDQPQHF. Complete variable domain (other parts from reference TRBV2 and TRBJ1-5): EPEVTQTPSHQVTQMGQEVILRCVPISNHLYFYWYRQILGQKVEFLVSFYNNEISEKSEIFDDQFSVERPDGSNFTLKIRSTKLEDSAMYFCASNRQVDQPQHFGDGTRLSIL.

J is TRBJ1-2 and V is TRBV5-1; D is perhaps TRBD1 (5 bases). V lost 2 bases, J lost 4 bases, and 9 bases lay in between. The CDR3 is made up of 13 amino acids. Germline CDR1 reads SGHRS; CDR2 reads YFSETQ. The CDR3 here is CASSFTGSYGYTF. CDR3 sequence (DNA): TGCGCCAGCAGCTTCACAGGATCCTATGGCTACACCTTC.

The genes are TRBV6-5 and TRBJ1-2; no firm D call. The CDR3 extends over 10 amino acids. With 5 bases removed from V and 5 bases from J, the gap between germline ends came to 3 bases. Germline CDR1 is MNHEY and CDR2 is SVGAGI. The CDR3 spells CASSLYGYTF. CDR3 bases: TGTGCCAGCAGTCTATATGGCTACACCTTC.

The V call is TRBV5-6, the J call TRBJ2-1; 9 positions agree with TRBD2. The germline V gene encodes CDR1 SGHDT and CDR2 YYEEEE. The CDR3 is 15 residues long. J gave up 7 bases and V 0 bases, and 5 bases lay outside the gene matches. The CDR3 protein is CASSLGLAGINEQFF. In DNA form, the CDR3 reads TGTGCCAGCAGCTTGGGGCTAGCGGGGATAAATGAGCAGTTCTTC. The variable domain in full, completed from reference TRBV5-6 and TRBJ2-1, reads DAGVTQSPTHLIKTRGQQVTLRCSPKSGHDTVSWYQQALGQGPQFIFQYYEEEERQRGNFPDRFSGHQFPNYSSELNVNALLLGDSALYLCASSLGLAGINEQFFGPGTRLTVL.

The chain links TRBV29-1 to TRBJ2-7; 9 positions agree with TRBD2. V gave up 3 bases and J gave up 1 base; unmatched junction bases: 1. The CDR3 contains 13 residues. Germline lookup yields CDR1 SQVTM and CDR2 ANQGSEA. The CDR3 region has the DNA TGCAGCGTTGATCTAGCGGGGTCCTACGAGCAGTACTTC. This gives the protein CSVDLAGSYEQYF.

The chain is built from TRBV2 and TRBJ2-3, with a possible D match to TRBD1 (6 bases). This CDR3 spans 14 amino acids. CDR1 SNHLY and CDR2 FYNNEI come from the germline V gene. The V and J ends lost 3 bases and 7 bases respectively, with 14 bases between them. The CDR3 bases are TGTGCCAGCAGTGAGGGAACAGGGATATATACGCAGTATTTT. This translates into CASSEGTGIYTQYF.

Regarding this clone: A read error may produce the germline difference seen at one junction end. The chain carries TRBV30 and TRBJ2-7, with 9 nucleotides matching TRBD1. The CDR3 is made up of 15 amino acids. Germline loops: CDR1 GTSNPN, CDR2 SVGIG (reference sequence). The CDR3 region has the DNA TGTGCCCGGAGTGTACGACAGGGGGGGACCTACGAGCAGTACTTC. The encoded protein is CARSVRQGGTYEQYF.